These T cell receptor beta chains were read from a single sample in a study of shared clonotypes between healthy human individuals. Here immunoSEQ multiplex PCR was the method, and the copy in TCRdb shows in-frame clones only, minus some. The top ten hold approximately 1.2% of the sample, which has 1.6 million or so clones, around 97% seen once. The material sequenced was naive CD4+ T cells sorted from blood. These receptors originate from a man in his thirties or forties in good health. The CDR3 runs from the conserved cysteine through the conserved F or W. D genes are given only for firm matches. Size is stated for part of the rows, as once, few or many counts, or as a class when the clone is expanded.

abundance | j_gene | d_gene | v_gene | CDR3nt | CDR3aa
. | TRBJ1-4 | TRBD1 | TRBV30 | TGTGCCTGGAGTGTCTTAGGGGGCGGGGGAAAACTGTTTTTT | CAWSVLGGGGKLFF
. | TRBJ1-2 | . | TRBV28 | TGTGCCAGCAGACGATTGTTCGACAGGAACTATGGCTACACCTTC | CASRRLFDRNYGYTF
. | TRBJ1-3 | . | TRBV7-2 | TGTGCCAGCAGCTTAGATCTAGCGAACACCATATATTTT | CASSLDLANTIYF
. | TRBJ2-5 | . | TRBV11-2 | TGTGCCAGCAGGAATCACCCGGGCCCGGGATCCGAGACCCAGTACTTC | CASRNHPGPGSETQYF
. | TRBJ2-1 | TRBD2 | TRBV15 | TGTGCCACCAGCCTAGCGGGAGATGGTGAGCAGTTCTTC | CATSLAGDGEQFF
. | TRBJ2-5 | TRBD2 | TRBV7-2 | TGTGCCAGCAGCTCCCAGGGTAGCGGGAGGTTTGATAAGACCCAGTACTTC | CASSSQGSGRFDKTQYF
. | TRBJ1-2 | . | TRBV5-1 | TGCGCCAGCAGCTCAACCTCGGGGAACTATGGCTACACCTTC | CASSSTSGNYGYTF
. | TRBJ2-7 | TRBD2 | TRBV5-1 | TGCGCCAGCAGCCCTCCCCTGACTAGCGGGTCTTCGTGGGACGAGCAGTACTTC | CASSPPLTSGSSWDEQYF
. | TRBJ1-4 | . | TRBV7-2 | TGTGCCAGCAGCTTAACGGGGTCCGGGGAAACTAATGAAAAACTGTTTTTT | CASSLTGSGETNEKLFF
. | TRBJ2-1 | . | TRBV6-6 | TGTGCCTCATCACCGGACTCCAACCAGTACAATGAGCAGTTCTTC | CASSPDSNQYNEQFF
few | TRBJ2-3 | . | TRBV18 | TGTGCCAGCTCACCAGATACGCAGTATTTT | CASSPDTQYF
. | TRBJ2-1 | TRBD2 | TRBV18 | TGTGCCAGCTCAACCCTTCGCGGGACTAGCGTTACCAACAATGAGCAGTTCTTC | CASSTLRGTSVTNNEQFF
. | TRBJ1-2 | . | TRBV6-5 | TGTGCCAGCACCAACGGGGAGACCTATGGCTACACCTTC | CASTNGETYGYTF
. | TRBJ2-3 | TRBD2 | TRBV7-9 | TGTGCCAGCAGCTTAGAAGATTGGACTAGCGGGACGGCTGATACGCAGTATTTT | CASSLEDWTSGTADTQYF
. | TRBJ2-3 | . | TRBV18 | TGTGCCAGCTCACCCTATTCGGGGGGCCGGGGCTCAGATACGCAGTATTTT | CASSPYSGGRGSDTQYF
. | TRBJ2-1 | . | TRBV7-3 | TGTGCCAGCGGCACTAGGGGCGGACTCTCCTACAATGAGCAGTTCTTC | CASGTRGGLSYNEQFF
. | TRBJ2-7 | . | TRBV7-9 | TGTGCCAGCAGCTTAGTCGGAAAATCGGAGCAGTACTTC | CASSLVGKSEQYF
. | TRBJ2-5 | . | TRBV20-1 | TGCAGTGCCCACCAAGAGACCCAGTACTTC | CSAHQETQYF
. | TRBJ2-7 | . | TRBV18 | TGTGCCAGCTCACCCAGGTGGAGCTCCTACGAGCAGTACTTC | CASSPRWSSYEQYF
. | TRBJ2-7 | TRBD1 | TRBV11-3 | TGTGCCAGCAGCAAGGGACAGGAGTACTACGAGCAGTACTTC | CASSKGQEYYEQYF
. | TRBJ1-2 | . | TRBV5-1 | TGCGCCAGCAGCTATACACCGTCCGTACCAACGGCCGGCTATGGCTACACCTTC | CASSYTPSVPTAGYGYTF
. | TRBJ1-1 | . | TRBV4-1 | TGCGCCAGCAGCCAAGATAGTTGGGTATACACTGAAGCTTTCTTT | CASSQDSWVYTEAFF
. | TRBJ2-1 | TRBD2 | TRBV5-6 | TGTGCCAGCAGCCCCAGCGGGAGGGCGGATGAGCAGTTCTTC | CASSPSGRADEQFF
. | TRBJ2-5 | TRBD2 | TRBV4-3 | TGCGCCAGCAGCCTATCCATCCAAGCGGGAGAAGAAGAGACCCAGTACTTC | CASSLSIQAGEEETQYF
. | TRBJ2-3 | . | TRBV9 | TGTGCCAGCAGCCAACTCAGGGGTGGAGGGGCGCAGTATTTT | CASSQLRGGGAQYF
. | TRBJ2-7 | . | TRBV28 | TGTGCCAGCAGTCTCGAACTTAGCGGAACCTCCTACGAGCAGTACTTC | CASSLELSGTSYEQYF
once | TRBJ2-5 | . | TRBV9 | TGTGCCAGCAGCGTAGTCGAGGGGACCACCCTATACTTC | CASSVVEGTTLYF
. | TRBJ2-1 | TRBD2 | TRBV11-3 | TGTGCCAGCAGCTCTCTAGCGGGAGGTTACAATGAGCAGTTCTTC | CASSSLAGGYNEQFF
. | TRBJ2-5 | . | TRBV5-1 | TGCGCCAGCAGCTTTACACAGGGACAAGAGACCCAGTACTTC | CASSFTQGQETQYF
. | TRBJ2-1 | TRBD2 | TRBV7-6 | TGTGCCAGCAGCCAGACTAGCGGGAGACCATCCAATGAGCAGTTCTTC | CASSQTSGRPSNEQFF
. | TRBJ2-5 | TRBD2 | TRBV6-5 | TGTGCCAGCAGCTACACTATAACTAGCGGGAGGGAGACCCAGTACTTC | CASSYTITSGRETQYF
. | TRBJ2-6 | . | TRBV2 | TGTGCCAGCTGTTATTGGACGGCCGAGCCCCCCCCGCTGACTTTC | CASCYWTAEPPPLTF
. | TRBJ2-7 | TRBD1 | TRBV11-3 | TGTGCCAGCAGCTCGGACAGGGGTTCCTACGAGCAGTACTTC | CASSSDRGSYEQYF
. | TRBJ2-7 | TRBD1 | TRBV14 | TGTGCCAGCAGCCAACGGGGCGGCAGGGGGCTCGAGCAGTACTTC | CASSQRGGRGLEQYF
. | TRBJ2-1 | . | TRBV5-1 | TGCGCCAGCAGCTTGCAGGGAGGAACCTACAATGAGCAGTTCTTC | CASSLQGGTYNEQFF
. | TRBJ2-3 | TRBD2 | TRBV7-3 | TGTGCCAGCAGCCTAGCGGGAGGCACAGATACGCAGTATTTT | CASSLAGGTDTQYF
. | TRBJ2-3 | TRBD2 | TRBV5-4 | TGTGCCAGCAGCTTGACGGGAGGGTCCACAGATACGCAGTATTTT | CASSLTGGSTDTQYF
. | TRBJ2-3 | . | TRBV28 | TGTGCCAGCAACCCAAGTCCAGGGGCAGTTACAGATACGCAGTATTTT | CASNPSPGAVTDTQYF
. | TRBJ1-1 | . | TRBV15 | TGTGCCACCAGCGGCGGAGGGGCCGCGAACACTGAAGCTTTCTTT | CATSGGGAANTEAFF
. | TRBJ1-3 | . | TRBV7-6 | TGTGCCAGCAGCTTGGGGATGGTGGTATATGCAGATACCATATATTTT | CASSLGMVVYADTIYF
few | TRBJ1-1 | . | TRBV15 | TGTGCCACCAGCAGAGATCCTAGCTCAAGGGTGTTGAACACTGAAGCTTTCTTT | CATSRDPSSRVLNTEAFF
. | TRBJ2-1 | TRBD2 | TRBV7-3 | TGTGCCAGCAGCTTACTTAGCGGGAGTAGGGCTGAGCAGTTCTTC | CASSLLSGSRAEQFF
. | TRBJ2-1 | . | TRBV19 | TGTGCCAGTAGTATTGGAAGCGGGCCCTACAATGAGCAGTTCTTC | CASSIGSGPYNEQFF
. | TRBJ2-2 | . | TRBV4-1 | TGCGCCAGCAGCCAAGTATATACCGGGGAGCTGTTTTTT | CASSQVYTGELFF
few | TRBJ1-5 | . | TRBV4-2 | TGTGCCAGCAGCCAAGATCATGGGAATCAGCCCCAGCATTTT | CASSQDHGNQPQHF
. | TRBJ1-2 | . | TRBV18 | TGTGCCAGCTCACCTACGGACTTCCCCTACACCTTC | CASSPTDFPYTF
. | TRBJ2-2 | . | TRBV21-1 | TGTGCCAGAGGGACTAGCGGGAGGGCCCCCAAGATCGGGGAGCTGTTTTTT | CARGTSGRAPKIGELFF
. | TRBJ2-1 | TRBD2 | TRBV4-3 | TGCGCCAGCAGCCTCCCCGGGACTAACTCCTACAATGAGCAGTTCTTC | CASSLPGTNSYNEQFF
. | TRBJ2-2 | TRBD2 | TRBV7-9 | TGTGCCAGCAACGGACTAGCCGGGGCCGGGGAGCTGTTTTTT | CASNGLAGAGELFF
. | TRBJ2-7 | TRBD1 | TRBV19 | TGTGCCAGTAGTATAGGATCCCGGGACAGGGGCCACGAGCAGTACTTC | CASSIGSRDRGHEQYF
. | TRBJ2-7 | . | TRBV15 | TGTGCCACCAGGGGGGCAGGTCCCTCCTACGAGCAGTACTTC | CATRGAGPSYEQYF
. | TRBJ1-2 | . | TRBV28 | TGTGCCAGCAGTTTCGGCAACTATGGCTACACCTTC | CASSFGNYGYTF
. | TRBJ2-1 | TRBD1 | TRBV7-2 | TGTGCCAGCAGACCAGGGGGCAATGAGCAGTTCTTC | CASRPGGNEQFF
. | TRBJ1-4 | . | TRBV19 | TGTGCCAGTAGTGGCTTGGAGGTGGGGAGGAATGAAAAACTGTTTTTT | CASSGLEVGRNEKLFF
. | TRBJ1-2 | . | TRBV6-4 | TGTGCCAGCAGTGAGAAAGGGATGCATGGCTACACCTTC | CASSEKGMHGYTF
. | TRBJ2-1 | . | TRBV28 | TGTGCCAGCAAACAAAGGGTAAACCCCTACAATGAGCAGTTCTTC | CASKQRVNPYNEQFF
. | TRBJ2-7 | TRBD2 | TRBV5-4 | TGTGCCAGCAGCTTGGTGGGTAGCGGGAGCTACGAGCAGTACTTC | CASSLVGSGSYEQYF
. | TRBJ1-1 | . | TRBV30 | TGTGCCTGGAGGCGGGGGGCGCCGGATGAAGCTTTCTTT | CAWRRGAPDEAFF
. | TRBJ1-1 | . | TRBV20-1 | TGCAGAGGGAGGGGTACTGAAGCTTTCTTT | CRGRGTEAFF